This TCR beta chain was identified during a study of shared clonotypes between healthy human individuals. Measured with immunoSEQ multiplex PCR; TCRdb has only the in-frame clones, and not every one. The data show around 2,000,000 clones, approximately 94% seen once. Naive CD8 cells were CD45RO-negative, positively selected for CCR7, excluding terminally differentiated effector memory CD45RA+ cells. Looked up from germline, CDR1 is SEHNR and CDR2 is FQNEAQ (reference sequence). The CDR3 contains 14 residues. Trimming left V 3 bases short and J 0 bases short, with 6 bases between. The specimen was naive CD8+ T cells sorted from blood. The sequence came from a man between 18 and 29 years old in good health. The chain links TRBV7-9 to TRBJ2-1; the D is unclear. The chain's CDR3 is CASSLRSSYNEQFF. The CDR3 bases are TGTGCCAGCAGCTTGAGGAGCTCCTACAATGAGCAGTTCTTC.